Listed here is a single T cell receptor (beta chain). Antigen: not known. This record belongs to a study of T cell responses to AZD1222 COVID-19 vaccine. Notes on the study in general: Spike-specific TCR breadth and depth were elevated following two AZD1222 doses. Dominant CD4 TCR responses targeted spike regions 160-218 and 743-854. Clonal diversity was possibly underestimated, and white British individuals and females predominated among donors. Targets within unmutated variant regions were reportedly found for nearly half of spike-specific TCRs.

Sequenced by immunoSEQ multiplex PCR; TCRdb stores in-frame clones only, minus some. The table lists 140,000 or so clones, around 90% of them singletons. V was clipped by 2 bases and J by 7 bases, with 12 bases between them. The CDR3 is 14 amino acids. Germline V CDR1 and CDR2: SNHLY, FYNNEI. Sequencing was performed on peripheral blood, taken 28 days after the second AZD1222 dose. This rearrangement joins TRBV2 to TRBJ2-1; D gene unclear. This sequence originates from an adult who received the AZD1222 COVID-19 vaccine. This CDR3 reads CASSESPILNEQFF. The CDR3 DNA is TGTGCCAGCAGTGAATCGCCGATTCTAAATGAGCAGTTCTTC.